Below, 10 T cell receptor beta chains from the same sample are listed, as sequenced in a study of prognosis after radiotherapy for stage I lung cancer. Two-round multiplex PCR, the amplification method, yielded TCR beta CDR3 from genomic DNA. Amplification in first-round PCR relied on primers specific to each TRBV and TRBJ gene. TCRdb itself ran the multiplex PCR reads through MiXCR, one entry per CDR3 protein. The data contain about 28,000 distinct CDR3 sequences, around 32% of them singletons. The input for sequencing was PBMCs, taken before or after stereotactic body radiation therapy (not recorded which). These receptors were taken from a donor aged 50 or older with non-small cell lung cancer.

Ten or more counts support this clonotype. The chain uses TRBV5-4 and TRBJ1-3; 9 bases are shared with TRBD1. V lost 4 bases, J lost 0 bases, and 5 bases stayed unmatched. This CDR3 contains 16 residues. Germline CDR1 SGHNT, CDR2 YYREEE (reference sequence). This CDR3 is CASSPGQGPSGNTIYF. In nucleotides, the CDR3 is TGTGCCAGCAGCCCGGGACAGGGCCCCTCTGGAAACACCATATATTTT.

On this clonotype itself: A far larger clone is off by one base, so a read error is likely. The chain combines TRBV11-2 with TRBJ2-1, with 7 bases matching TRBD1. This CDR3 has 14 residues. Germline CDR1 SGHAT, CDR2 FQNNGV. Trimming cost V 4 bases and J 13 bases; bases outside gene matches: 13. In DNA, the CDR3 is TGTGCCAGCAGCTCTGGACAGGTCCAAGAGACCCAGTTCTTC. Protein sequence: CASSSGQVQETQFF.

Ten or more counts support this clonotype. The V call is TRBV20-1, the J call TRBJ2-7; 8 nucleotides line up with TRBD1. Trimming cost V 5 bases and J 0 bases; bases outside gene matches: 9. Per germline, CDR1 DFQATT and CDR2 SNEGSKA (reference sequence). The CDR3 contains 15 residues. The CDR3 region is CSAEWGQESSYEQYF. CDR3 DNA sequence: TGCAGTGCTGAGTGGGGACAGGAAAGCTCCTACGAGCAGTACTTC.

This clonotype was seen a few times. This sequence may be a read error, since a much larger clone differs from it by one base. The V call is TRBV7-6, the J call TRBJ2-1; D is perhaps TRBD2 (6 bases). This CDR3 has 17 amino acids. Trimming removed 4 bases at V and 1 base at J, with 17 bases between. CDR1 and CDR2 from the germline V gene are SGHVS and FNYEAQ. Here the CDR3 reads CASSSEPSGASYNEQFF. CDR3 DNA sequence: TGTGCCAGCAGCTCGGAACCCTCGGGAGCATCCTACAATGAGCAGTTCTTC.

This clonotype was counted a few times. The rearrangement links TRBV4-2 to TRBJ2-7, with D perhaps TRBD1 or TRBD2 (5 bases each). V was trimmed by 1 base and J by 5 bases, leaving 12 bases between them. This CDR3 region has 14 residues. Germline assignment: CDR1 LGHNA and CDR2 YNFKEQ. The CDR3 is CASSQVLGTDEQYF. DNA of the CDR3: TGTGCCAGCAGCCAAGTTTTAGGGACCGACGAGCAGTACTTC.

In regard to this clonotype: A read error is likely, as this CDR3 ends without the conserved phenylalanine or tryptophan. The chain has TRBV20-1 and TRBJ1-5, with a weak D call TRBD1 (5 bases). This CDR3 contains 15 residues. V lost 0 bases to trimming and J lost 11 bases, with 20 bases between them. Germline loops: CDR1 DFQATT, CDR2 SNEGSKA (reference sequence). The CDR3 DNA reads as TGCAGTGCTAGAGATCCCCGTGTGGGGCGATCAGCCCAGCATTTA. Its translation: CSARDPRVGRSAQHL.

This clonotype was counted many times. The chain carries TRBV11-2 and TRBJ2-5; D may be TRBD1 or TRBD2 (5 bases each). The CDR3 contains 15 residues. Germline loops: CDR1 SGHAT, CDR2 FQNNGV. Trimming stripped 4 bases from V and 4 bases from J, with 16 bases between. The CDR3 sequence: CASSSYSGTLETQYF. Written as DNA, the CDR3 is TGTGCCAGCAGCTCTTATTCCGGGACCCTAGAGACCCAGTACTTC.

This clonotype is medium-sized by share. This chain links TRBV6-5 with TRBJ2-7, with D hard to call. The CDR3 totals 12 residues. Germline-derived CDR1 and CDR2 are MNHEY and SVGAGI. Trimming pared 2 bases from V and 4 bases from J, leaving 6 bases between. In DNA form, the CDR3 reads TGTGCCAGCAGTTACGCAGTATACGAGCAGTACTTC. This sequence encodes CASSYAVYEQYF.

The chain uses TRBV12-3 or TRBV12-4 and TRBJ2-7; 9 nucleotides align to TRBD2. The CDR3 extends over 13 amino acids. V was clipped by 5 bases and J by 4 bases; unmatched bases: 3. For the CDR3, the DNA is TGTGCCAGCAGTCCCGGACTAGCGTACGAGCAGTACTTC. As protein: CASSPGLAYEQYF.

There are many counts of this clonotype. The genes are TRBV28 and TRBJ2-3; 7 positions agree with TRBD2. V lost 5 bases to trimming and J lost 8 bases; unmatched junction nucleotides: 10. Per germline, CDR1 MDHEN and CDR2 SYDVKM. This CDR3 contains 14 residues. CDR3 in amino acids: CASSPLGGYSTQYF. The CDR3 nucleotides are TGTGCCAGCAGTCCCCTCGGGGGGTACAGTACGCAGTATTTT.